This entry concerns a single TCR beta chain. This specimen belongs to a study of blood T cell repertoires in COVID-19. Per germline, CDR1 SGHRS and CDR2 YFSETQ. Unmatched junction bases numbered 6, after V lost 0 bases and J lost 6 bases. The CDR3 is 15 amino acids. Generated by immunoSEQ multiplex PCR, the TCRdb table keeps only in-frame clones and is missing some. This table has roughly 41,000 clones, approximately 81% appearing once. This chain connects TRBV5-1 to TRBJ2-3; 8 bases align to TRBD2. The clonotype comes from a man aged 55 to 69 with COVID-19, enrolled during active disease. What was sequenced was peripheral blood. CDR3: CASSLGQASGDTQYF. CDR3 bases: TGCGCCAGCAGCTTGGGACAGGCTAGCGGGGATACGCAGTATTTT.